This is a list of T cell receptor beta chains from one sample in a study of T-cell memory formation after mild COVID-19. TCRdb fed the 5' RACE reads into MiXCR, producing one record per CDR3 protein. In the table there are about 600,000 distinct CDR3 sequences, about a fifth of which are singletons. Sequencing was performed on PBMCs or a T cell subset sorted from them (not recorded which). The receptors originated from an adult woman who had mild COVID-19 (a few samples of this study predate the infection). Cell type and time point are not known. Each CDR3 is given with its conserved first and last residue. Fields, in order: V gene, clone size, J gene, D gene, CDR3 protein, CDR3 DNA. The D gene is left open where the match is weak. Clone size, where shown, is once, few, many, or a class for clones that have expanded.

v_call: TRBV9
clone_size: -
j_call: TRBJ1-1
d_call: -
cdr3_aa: CASSGGATNTEAFF
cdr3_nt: TGTGCCAGCAGCGGCGGGGCCACGAACACTGAAGCTTTCTTT

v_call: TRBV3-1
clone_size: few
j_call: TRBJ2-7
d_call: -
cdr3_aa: CASSQATPALHEQYF
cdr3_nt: TGTGCCAGCAGCCAAGCCACCCCTGCACTCCACGAGCAGTACTTC

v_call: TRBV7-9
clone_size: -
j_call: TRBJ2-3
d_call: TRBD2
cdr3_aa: CASSLRGLAGGDTQYF
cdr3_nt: TGTGCCAGCAGCTTACGAGGACTAGCGGGAGGAGATACGCAGTATTTT

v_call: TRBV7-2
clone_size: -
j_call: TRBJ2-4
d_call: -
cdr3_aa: CASSLVVNLAKNIQYF
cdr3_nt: TGTGCCAGCAGCTTAGTCGTCAACCTAGCCAAAAACATTCAGTACTTC

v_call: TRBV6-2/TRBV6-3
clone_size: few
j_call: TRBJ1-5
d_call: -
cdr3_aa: CASSYSGDSNQPQHF
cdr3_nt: TGTGCCAGCAGTTACTCGGGGGATAGCAATCAGCCCCAGCATTTT

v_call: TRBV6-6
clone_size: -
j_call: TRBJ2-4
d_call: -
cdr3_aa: CASSHGTDQYF
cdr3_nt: TGTGCCAGCAGCCACGGGACCGACCAGTACTTC

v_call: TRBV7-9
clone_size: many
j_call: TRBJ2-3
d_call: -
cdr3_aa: CASSLVGTDTQYF
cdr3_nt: TGTGCCAGCAGCTTAGTCGGCACAGATACGCAGTATTTT

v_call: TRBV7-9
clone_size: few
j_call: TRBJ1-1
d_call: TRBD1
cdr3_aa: CASSLWDRVGVNTEAFF
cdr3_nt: TGTGCCAGCAGCTTATGGGACAGGGTGGGGGTGAACACTGAAGCTTTCTTT

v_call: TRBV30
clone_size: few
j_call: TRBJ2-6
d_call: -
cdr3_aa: CAWSLGGISGANVLTF
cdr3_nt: TGTGCCTGGAGCCTAGGGGGGATTTCTGGGGCCAACGTCCTGACTTTC

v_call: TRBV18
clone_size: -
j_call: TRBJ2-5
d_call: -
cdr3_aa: CASSPRIDLYQETQYF
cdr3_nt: TGTGCCAGCTCACCACGTATAGACCTGTACCAAGAGACCCAGTACTTC

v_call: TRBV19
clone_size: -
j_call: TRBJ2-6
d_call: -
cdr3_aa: CASTKARGWTGANVLTF
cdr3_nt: TGTGCCAGTACCAAGGCCCGGGGATGGACTGGGGCCAACGTCCTGACTTTC

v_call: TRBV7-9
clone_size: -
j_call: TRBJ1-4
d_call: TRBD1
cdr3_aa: CASSRTGGLEKLFF
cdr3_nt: TGTGCCAGCAGCCGGACAGGGGGTTTAGAAAAACTGTTTTTT

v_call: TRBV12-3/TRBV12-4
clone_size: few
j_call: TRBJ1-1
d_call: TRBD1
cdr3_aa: CASSWRGQGMNTEAFF
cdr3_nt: TGTGCCAGCAGTTGGCGAGGACAGGGAATGAACACTGAAGCTTTCTTT

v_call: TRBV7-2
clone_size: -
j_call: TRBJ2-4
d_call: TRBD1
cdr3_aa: CASSPQGAGVAKNIQYF
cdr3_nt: TGTGCCAGCAGCCCGCAGGGGGCAGGGGTAGCCAAAAACATTCAGTACTTC

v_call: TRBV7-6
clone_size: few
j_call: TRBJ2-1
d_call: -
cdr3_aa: CASSLYPEVTGHNEQFF
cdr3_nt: TGTGCCAGCAGCTTATATCCAGAGGTGACAGGCCACAATGAGCAGTTCTTC

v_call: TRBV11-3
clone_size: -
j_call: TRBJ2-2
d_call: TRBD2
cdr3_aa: CASSLRGLAAGGRTGELFF
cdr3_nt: TGTGCCAGCAGCTTAAGGGGACTGGCAGCGGGAGGCCGCACCGGGGAGCTGTTTTTT

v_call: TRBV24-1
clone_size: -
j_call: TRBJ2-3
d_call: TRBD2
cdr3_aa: CATSEPGTSADTQYF
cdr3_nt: TGTGCCACCAGTGAGCCCGGGACTAGCGCAGATACGCAGTATTTT

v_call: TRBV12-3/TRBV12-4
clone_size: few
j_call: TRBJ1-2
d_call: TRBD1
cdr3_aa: CASSYRDRVHGYTF
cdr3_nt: TGTGCCAGCAGTTACCGGGACAGGGTACATGGCTACACCTTC

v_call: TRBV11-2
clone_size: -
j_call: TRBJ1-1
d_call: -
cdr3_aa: CASSLVFTGLNTEAFF
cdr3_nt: TGTGCCAGCAGCTTAGTTTTTACAGGGCTGAACACTGAAGCTTTCTTT

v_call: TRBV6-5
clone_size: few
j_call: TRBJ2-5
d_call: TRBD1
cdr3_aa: CASSPTGGAGETQYF
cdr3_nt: TGTGCCAGCAGCCCCACAGGGGGCGCCGGGGAGACCCAGTACTTC

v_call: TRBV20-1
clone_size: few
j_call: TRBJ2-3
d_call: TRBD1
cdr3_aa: CSARGSYRGDNTDTQYF
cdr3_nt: TGCAGTGCCCGGGGCAGTTACAGGGGGGATAACACAGATACGCAGTATTTT

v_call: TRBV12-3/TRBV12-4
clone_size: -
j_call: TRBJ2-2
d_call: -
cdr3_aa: CASSFLAGPTGELFF
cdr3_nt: TGTGCCAGCAGTTTTTTGGCGGGGCCCACCGGGGAGCTGTTTTTT

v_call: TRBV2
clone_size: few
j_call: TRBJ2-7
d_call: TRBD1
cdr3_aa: CASREGQGGSYEQYF
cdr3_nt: TGTGCCAGCAGAGAGGGACAGGGGGGATCCTACGAGCAGTACTTC

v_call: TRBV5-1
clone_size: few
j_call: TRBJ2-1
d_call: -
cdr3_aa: CASSLGLRGSLINEQFF
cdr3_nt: TGCGCCAGCAGCTTGGGCCTCCGAGGGAGTTTAATAAATGAGCAGTTCTTC

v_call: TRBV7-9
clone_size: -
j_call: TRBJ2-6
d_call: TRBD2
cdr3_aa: CASSLTTSVPSGANVLTF
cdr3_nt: TGTGCCAGCAGCTTAACGACTAGCGTCCCCTCTGGGGCCAACGTCCTGACTTTC

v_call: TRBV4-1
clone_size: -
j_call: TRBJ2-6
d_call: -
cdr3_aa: CASSQAERAGANVLTF
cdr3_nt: TGCGCCAGCAGCCAAGCGGAAAGGGCTGGGGCCAACGTCCTGACTTTC

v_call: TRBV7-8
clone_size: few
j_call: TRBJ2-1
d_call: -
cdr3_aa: CASTPVGLYNEQFF
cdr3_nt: TGTGCCAGCACCCCCGTGGGGTTGTACAATGAGCAGTTCTTC

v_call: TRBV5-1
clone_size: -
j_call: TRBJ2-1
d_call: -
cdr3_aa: CASSLWLGGDNEQFF
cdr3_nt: TGCGCCAGCAGCTTATGGTTGGGCGGCGACAATGAGCAGTTCTTC

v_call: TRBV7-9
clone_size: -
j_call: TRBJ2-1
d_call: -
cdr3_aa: CASSLVVMDEQFF
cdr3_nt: TGTGCCAGCAGCTTAGTCGTTATGGATGAGCAGTTCTTC

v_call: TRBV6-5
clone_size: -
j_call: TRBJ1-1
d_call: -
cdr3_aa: CASSYTPGTLNTEAFF
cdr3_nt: TGTGCCAGCAGTTACACGCCCGGGACGCTGAACACTGAAGCTTTCTTT

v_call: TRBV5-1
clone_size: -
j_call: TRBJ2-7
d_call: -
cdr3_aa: CASSLEVASYEQYF
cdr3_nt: TGCGCCAGCAGCTTGGAGGTAGCTTCCTACGAGCAGTACTTC

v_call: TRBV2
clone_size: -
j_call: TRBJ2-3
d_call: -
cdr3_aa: CAGVKGTDTQYF
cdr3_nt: TGTGCCGGGGTTAAGGGCACAGATACGCAGTATTTT

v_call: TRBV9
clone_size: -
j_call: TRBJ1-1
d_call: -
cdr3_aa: CASSPEAGGTEAFF
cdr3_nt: TGTGCCAGCAGCCCTGAGGCTGGAGGGACTGAAGCTTTCTTT

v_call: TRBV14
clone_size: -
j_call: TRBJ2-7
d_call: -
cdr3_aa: CASSHGGGRSYEQYF
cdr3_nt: TGTGCCAGCAGCCACGGCGGAGGGCGTAGCTACGAGCAGTACTTC

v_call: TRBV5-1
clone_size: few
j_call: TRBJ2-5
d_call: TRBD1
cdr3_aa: CASSQLTSGTGVQETQYF
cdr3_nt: TGCGCCAGCAGCCAGCTCACTTCCGGGACAGGTGTCCAAGAGACCCAGTACTTC

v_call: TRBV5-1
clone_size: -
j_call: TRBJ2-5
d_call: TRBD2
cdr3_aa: CASSLGSGSRETQYF
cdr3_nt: TGCGCCAGCAGCTTAGGTAGCGGGAGCCGAGAGACCCAGTACTTC

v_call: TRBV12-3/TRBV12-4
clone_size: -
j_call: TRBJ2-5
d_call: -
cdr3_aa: CASSLAPPGRGETQYF
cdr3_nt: TGTGCCAGCAGTTTAGCCCCCCCGGGCAGGGGAGAGACCCAGTACTTC

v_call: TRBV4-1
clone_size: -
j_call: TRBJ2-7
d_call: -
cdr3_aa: CASSQDEAADEQYF
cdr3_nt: TGCGCCAGCAGCCAAGATGAGGCAGCCGACGAGCAGTACTTC

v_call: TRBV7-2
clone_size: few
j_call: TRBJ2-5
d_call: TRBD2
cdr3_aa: CASSLAGLAAETQYF
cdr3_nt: TGTGCCAGCAGCTTAGCGGGACTAGCTGCCGAGACCCAGTACTTC

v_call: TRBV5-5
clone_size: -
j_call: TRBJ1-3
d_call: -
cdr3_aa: CASSSGGVAGNTIYF
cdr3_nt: TGTGCCAGCAGCTCCGGAGGGGTGGCTGGAAACACCATATATTTT

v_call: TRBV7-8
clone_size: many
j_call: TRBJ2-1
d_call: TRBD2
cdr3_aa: CASSLVSGGVNEQFF
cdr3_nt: TGTGCCAGCAGCTTAGTATCGGGAGGGGTAAATGAGCAGTTCTTC

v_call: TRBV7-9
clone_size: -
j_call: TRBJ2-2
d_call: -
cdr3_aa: CASPPGPLDTGELFF
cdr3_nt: TGTGCCAGTCCGCCGGGACCTCTTGACACCGGGGAGCTGTTTTTT

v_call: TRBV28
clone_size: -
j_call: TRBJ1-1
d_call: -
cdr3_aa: CASRMTGFEAFF
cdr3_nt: TGTGCCAGCAGAATGACAGGCTTTGAAGCTTTCTTT

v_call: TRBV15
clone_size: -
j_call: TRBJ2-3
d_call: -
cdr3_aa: CATSTPQRDTQYF
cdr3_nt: TGTGCCACCAGCACTCCTCAAAGGGATACGCAGTATTTT

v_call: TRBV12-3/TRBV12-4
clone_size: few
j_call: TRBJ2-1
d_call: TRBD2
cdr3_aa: CASSPGGGWPSYNEQFF
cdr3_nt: TGTGCCAGCAGCCCGGGGGGAGGGTGGCCTTCCTACAATGAGCAGTTCTTC

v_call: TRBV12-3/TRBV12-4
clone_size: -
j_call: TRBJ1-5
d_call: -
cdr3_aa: CASRASVQPQHF
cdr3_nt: TGTGCCAGCAGGGCCTCAGTCCAGCCCCAGCATTTT

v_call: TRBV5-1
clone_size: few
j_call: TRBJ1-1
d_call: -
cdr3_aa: CASSLGIGLDTEAFF
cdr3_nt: TGCGCCAGCAGCTTGGGAATTGGGTTGGACACTGAAGCTTTCTTT

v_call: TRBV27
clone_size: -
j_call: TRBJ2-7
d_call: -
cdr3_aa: CASSSYLFLTGTAYEQYF
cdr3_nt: TGTGCCAGCAGTTCCTACTTATTCTTAACCGGGACTGCCTACGAGCAGTACTTC

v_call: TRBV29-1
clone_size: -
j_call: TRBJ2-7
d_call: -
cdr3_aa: CSVYTGTGAYEQYF
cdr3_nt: TGCAGCGTATACACCGGGACCGGAGCCTACGAGCAGTACTTC

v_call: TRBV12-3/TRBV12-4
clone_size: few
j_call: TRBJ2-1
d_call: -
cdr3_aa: CASSLKQGSHEQFF
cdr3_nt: TGTGCCAGCAGTTTAAAACAGGGTAGCCATGAGCAGTTCTTC

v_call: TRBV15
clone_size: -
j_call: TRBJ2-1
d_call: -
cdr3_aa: CATSRDLTGEFNDEQFF
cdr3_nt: TGTGCCACCAGCAGAGATCTCACTGGAGAGTTCAACGATGAGCAGTTCTTC

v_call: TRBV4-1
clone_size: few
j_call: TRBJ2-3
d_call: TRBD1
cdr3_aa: CASSRKGTGGTDTQYF
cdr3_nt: TGCGCCAGCAGCCGTAAGGGGACAGGGGGCACAGATACGCAGTATTTT